This T cell receptor beta chain emerged from a study of CD8+ T cells in alopecia areata. Findings of the study overall: Lesional scalp exceeded normal scalp in clonality, especially in alopecia totalis/universalis.

J gave up 2 bases and V 7 bases, and 5 bases lay outside the gene matches. The CDR3 has 14 amino acids. The germline V gene has CDR1 MNHEY and CDR2 SVGAGI. RNA was extracted and reverse transcribed into cDNA as the sequencing template. Here immunoSEQ multiplex PCR was the method, and the copy in TCRdb shows in-frame clones only, minus some. The sample contains roughly 250,000 clones, around three fifths of which appear only once. A note on this clone: Its antigen is undetermined.

Treatment in this sample: oral pan-JAK inhibitor, 5-10 mg twice daily. The chain links TRBV6-5 to TRBJ2-7; 10 bases map to TRBD1. This specimen was CD4+ T cells sorted from blood, taken at approximately week 52, from a patient treated with tofacitinib. This sequence was found in a human donor with alopecia areata. In nucleotides, the CDR3 is TGTGCCAGCAACTCCGGGACAGGGGCCTACGAGCAGTACTTC. This sequence encodes CASNSGTGAYEQYF.